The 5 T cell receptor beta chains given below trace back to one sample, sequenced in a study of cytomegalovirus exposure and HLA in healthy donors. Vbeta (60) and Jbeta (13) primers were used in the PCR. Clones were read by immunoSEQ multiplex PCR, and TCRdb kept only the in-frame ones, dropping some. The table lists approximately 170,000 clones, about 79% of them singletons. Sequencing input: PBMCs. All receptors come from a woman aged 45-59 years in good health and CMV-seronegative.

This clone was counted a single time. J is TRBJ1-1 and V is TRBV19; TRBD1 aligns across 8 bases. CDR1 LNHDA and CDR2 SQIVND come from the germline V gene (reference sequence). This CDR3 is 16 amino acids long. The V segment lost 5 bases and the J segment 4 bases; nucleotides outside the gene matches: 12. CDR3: CASSPPGGQGGTEAFF. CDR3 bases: TGTGCCAGTAGTCCCCCAGGCGGACAGGGAGGCACTGAAGCTTTCTTT.

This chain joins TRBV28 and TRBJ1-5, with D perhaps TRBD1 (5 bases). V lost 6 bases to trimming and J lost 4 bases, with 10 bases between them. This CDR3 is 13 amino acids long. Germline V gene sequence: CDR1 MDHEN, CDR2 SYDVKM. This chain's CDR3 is CASSISGNQPQHF. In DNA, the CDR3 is TGTGCCAGCAGCATCTCAGGGAATCAGCCCCAGCATTTT. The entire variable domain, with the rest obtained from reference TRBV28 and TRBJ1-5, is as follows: DVKVTQSSRYLVKRTGEKVFLECVQDMDHENMFWYRQDPGLGLRLIYFSYDVKMKEKGDIPEGYSVSREKKERFSLILESASTNQTSMYLCASSISGNQPQHFGDGTRLSIL.

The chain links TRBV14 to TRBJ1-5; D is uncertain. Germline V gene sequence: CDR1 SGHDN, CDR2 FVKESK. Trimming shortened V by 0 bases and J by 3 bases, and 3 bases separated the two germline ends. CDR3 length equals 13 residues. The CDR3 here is CASSQDINQPQHF. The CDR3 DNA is TGTGCCAGCAGCCAAGATATCAATCAGCCCCAGCATTTT. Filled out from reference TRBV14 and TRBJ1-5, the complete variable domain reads EAGVTQFPSHSVIEKGQTVTLRCDPISGHDNLYWYRRVMGKEIKFLLHFVKESKQDESGMPNNRFLAERTGGTYSTLKVQPAELEDSGVYFCASSQDINQPQHFGDGTRLSIL.

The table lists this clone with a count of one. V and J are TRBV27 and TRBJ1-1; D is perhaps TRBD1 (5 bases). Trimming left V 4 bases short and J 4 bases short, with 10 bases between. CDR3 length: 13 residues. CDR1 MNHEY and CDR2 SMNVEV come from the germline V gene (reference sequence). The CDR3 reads CASSSRGSTEAFF. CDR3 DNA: TGTGCCAGCAGTTCAAGGGGTAGCACTGAAGCTTTCTTT.

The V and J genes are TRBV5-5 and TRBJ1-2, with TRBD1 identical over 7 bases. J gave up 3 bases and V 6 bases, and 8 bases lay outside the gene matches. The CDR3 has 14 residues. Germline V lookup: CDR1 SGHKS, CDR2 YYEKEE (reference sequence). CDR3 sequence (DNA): TGTGCCAGCACCCTGGGACAGCCGGACTATGGCTACACCTTC. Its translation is CASTLGQPDYGYTF.